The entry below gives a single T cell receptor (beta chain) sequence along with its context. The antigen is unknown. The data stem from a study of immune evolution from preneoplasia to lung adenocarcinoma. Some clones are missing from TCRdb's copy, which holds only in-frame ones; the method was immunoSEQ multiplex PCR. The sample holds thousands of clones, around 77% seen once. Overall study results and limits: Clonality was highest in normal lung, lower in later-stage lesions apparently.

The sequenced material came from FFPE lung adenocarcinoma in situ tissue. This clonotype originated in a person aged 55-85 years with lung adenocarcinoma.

The CDR3 nucleotides read TGTGCCAGCTCACCCGGGCCGCCGGATGGAAACCTTCAGCCCCAGCATTTT. Its protein product is CASSPGPPDGNLQPQHF. The rearrangement links TRBV18 to TRBJ1-5; D is ambiguous. From germline, CDR1 is KGHSH and CDR2 LQKENI. CDR3 length equals 17 residues. Trimming pared 3 bases from V and 6 bases from J, leaving 21 bases between.